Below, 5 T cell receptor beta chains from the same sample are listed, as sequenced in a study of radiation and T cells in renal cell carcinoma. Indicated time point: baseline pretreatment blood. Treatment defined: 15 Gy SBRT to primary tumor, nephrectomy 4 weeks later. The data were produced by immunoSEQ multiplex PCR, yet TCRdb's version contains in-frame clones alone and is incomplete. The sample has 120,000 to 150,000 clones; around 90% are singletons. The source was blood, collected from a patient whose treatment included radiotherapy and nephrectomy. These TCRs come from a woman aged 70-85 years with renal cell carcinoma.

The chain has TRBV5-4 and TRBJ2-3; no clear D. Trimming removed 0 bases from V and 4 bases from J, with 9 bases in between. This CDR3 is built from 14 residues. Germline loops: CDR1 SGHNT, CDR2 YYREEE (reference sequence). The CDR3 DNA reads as TGTGCCAGCAGCTTGGCCCCAGATTCAGATACGCAGTATTTT. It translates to CASSLAPDSDTQYF.

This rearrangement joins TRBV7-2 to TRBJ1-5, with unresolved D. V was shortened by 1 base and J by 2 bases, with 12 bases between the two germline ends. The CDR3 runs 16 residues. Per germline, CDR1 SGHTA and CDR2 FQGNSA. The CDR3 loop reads CASSLEVGNGNQPQHF. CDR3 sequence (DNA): TGTGCCAGCAGCTTAGAAGTAGGGAACGGCAATCAGCCCCAGCATTTT.

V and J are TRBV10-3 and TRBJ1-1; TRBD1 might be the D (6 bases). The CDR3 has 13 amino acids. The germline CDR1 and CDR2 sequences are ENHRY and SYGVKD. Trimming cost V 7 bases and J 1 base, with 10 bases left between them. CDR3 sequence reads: CAITGAENTEAFF. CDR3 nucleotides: TGTGCCATCACAGGGGCAGAGAACACTGAAGCTTTCTTT.

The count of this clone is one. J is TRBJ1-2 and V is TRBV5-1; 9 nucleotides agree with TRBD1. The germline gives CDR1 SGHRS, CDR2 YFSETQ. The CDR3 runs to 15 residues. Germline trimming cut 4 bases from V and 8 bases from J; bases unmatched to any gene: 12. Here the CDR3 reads CASSPRPDRGEGYTF. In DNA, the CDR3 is TGCGCCAGCAGCCCCAGACCGGACAGGGGTGAAGGCTACACCTTC.

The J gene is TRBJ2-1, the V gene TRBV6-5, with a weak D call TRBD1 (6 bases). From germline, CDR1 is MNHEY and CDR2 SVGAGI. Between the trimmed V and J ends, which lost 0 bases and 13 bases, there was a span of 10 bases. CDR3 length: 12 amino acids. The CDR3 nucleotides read TGTGCCAGCAGTTACTCTTGGGACAACCAGTTCTTC. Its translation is CASSYSWDNQFF.